The table lists the clone carrying this TCR delta chain with a few counts. The target antigen is unknown. The record originates from a study of delta chains in infants with herpesvirus infections. Study-level information: A public fetal Vdelta1/Vgamma8 clonotype was sought in postnatally CMV-infected infants. Whole-study findings and limits: Only the first time point after infection showed the public clonotype. The public Vdelta1 clonotype appeared in about 20% of the 18 CMV-infected infants. CMV-uninfected infants might carry this public clonotype below detection.

Trimming removed 0 bases at V and 0 bases at J, with 20 bases between. The CDR3 has 19 amino acids. Germline V gene sequence: CDR1 TSWWSYY, CDR2 QGS. TCR cDNA was made from PBMC RNA with gamma- and delta-chain-specific primers. TCRdb processed the RT-PCR reads again with the CATT caller. The table records about 960 delta-chain clones, approximately 8.6% of them present only once. The rearrangement links TRDV1 to TRDJ1; no clear D. This receptor was identified in a human donor who was a Ugandan infant, either HIV-exposed or HIV-unexposed (not recorded which). The input for sequencing was peripheral blood, taken at time point 2 of longitudinal follow-up. The CDR3 DNA is TGTGCTCTTGGGGAACTAGGACAACCCTTGGGCCGGTACACCGATAAACTCATCTTT. This gives the protein CALGELGQPLGRYTDKLIF.